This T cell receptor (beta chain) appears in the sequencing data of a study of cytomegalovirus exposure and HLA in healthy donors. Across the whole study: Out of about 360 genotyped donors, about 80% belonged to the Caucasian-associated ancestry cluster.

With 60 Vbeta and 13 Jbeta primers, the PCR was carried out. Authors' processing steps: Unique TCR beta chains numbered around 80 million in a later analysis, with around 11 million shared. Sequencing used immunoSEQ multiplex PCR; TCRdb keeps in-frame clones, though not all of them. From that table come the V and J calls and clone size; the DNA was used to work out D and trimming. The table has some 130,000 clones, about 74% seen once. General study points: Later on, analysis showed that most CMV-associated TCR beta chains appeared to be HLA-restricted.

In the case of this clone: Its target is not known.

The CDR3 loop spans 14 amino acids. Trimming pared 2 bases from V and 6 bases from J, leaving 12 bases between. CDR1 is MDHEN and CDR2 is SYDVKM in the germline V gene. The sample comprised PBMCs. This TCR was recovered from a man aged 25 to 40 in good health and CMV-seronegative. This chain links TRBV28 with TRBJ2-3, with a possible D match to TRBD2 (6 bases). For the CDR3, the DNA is TGTGCCAGCAGTTTAATTAGTAGCGGCGATACGCAGTATTTT. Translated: CASSLISSGDTQYF.